The 20 T cell receptor beta chains reported below all come from one sample, sequenced in a study of blood T cell repertoires in COVID-19. TCRdb's table, derived via immunoSEQ multiplex PCR, lists solely in-frame clones and lacks some. The sample includes fewer than 400,000 clones, roughly 87% seen only once; the top ten take about 8.9%. The sequencing input was PBMCs or T cells enriched from blood (not recorded which). Source of these receptors: a woman younger than 35 who had recovered from COVID-19.

The CDR3 region is CASRQGAAYGYTF. CDR3 coding DNA: TGTGCCAGCAGGCAGGGGGCCGCCTATGGCTACACCTTC. The J gene is TRBJ1-2, the V gene TRBV13; 8 bases are a match to TRBD1. The CDR3 totals 13 residues. Germline-derived CDR1 and CDR2 are PRHDT and FYEKMQ (reference sequence). Unmatched junction bases numbered 4, after V lost 6 bases and J lost 4 bases.

The rearrangement joins TRBV29-1 to TRBJ1-2; D not certain. CDR1 and CDR2 (germline): SQVTM, ANQGSEA. CDR3 length equals 11 residues. V was trimmed by 4 bases and J by 5 bases, leaving 8 bases between them. The CDR3 here is CSVVVDYGYTF. DNA for the CDR3: TGCAGCGTTGTGGTAGATTATGGCTACACCTTC.

This sequence joins TRBV3-1 (or the pseudogene TRBV3-2) and TRBJ1-2; 7 nucleotides agree with TRBD1. Germline CDR1 LGHDT, CDR2 YNNKEL (reference sequence). The V segment lost 1 base and the J segment 4 bases; nucleotides outside the gene matches: 9. The CDR3 spans 16 residues. In DNA, the CDR3 is TGTGCCAGCAGCCAAGGATACGGGACAGACGTCTATGGCTACACCTTC. This codes for CASSQGYGTDVYGYTF.

This clone has only one observation. The rearrangement joins TRBV28 to TRBJ1-2; D possibly corresponds to TRBD1 (6 bases). Between the trimmed V and J ends, which lost 8 bases and 7 bases, there was a span of 32 bases. Germline CDR1 MDHEN, CDR2 SYDVKM. This CDR3 has 18 amino acids. The CDR3 nucleotides are TGTGCCAGCCGCCCTAAACAAGTCGGTCGGGGGGCGGTGGGTGGCTACACCTTC. Protein sequence: CASRPKQVGRGAVGGYTF.

J is TRBJ1-4 and V is TRBV28, with TRBD1 as a possible D gene (6 bases). This CDR3 has 14 amino acids. Germline-derived CDR1 and CDR2 are MDHEN and SYDVKM. The V and J ends lost 6 bases and 8 bases respectively, with 16 bases between them. The CDR3 is CASRATGAGEKLFF. The DNA of the CDR3 is TGTGCCAGCAGGGCGACAGGAGCGGGGGAAAAACTGTTTTTT. Filled out from reference TRBV28 and TRBJ1-4, the complete variable domain reads DVKVTQSSRYLVKRTGEKVFLECVQDMDHENMFWYRQDPGLGLRLIYFSYDVKMKEKGDIPEGYSVSREKKERFSLILESASTNQTSMYLCASRATGAGEKLFFGSGTQLSVL.

This chain joins TRBV6-5 and TRBJ1-2, with D possibly being TRBD1 (6 bases). V was shortened by 4 bases and J by 5 bases, with 8 bases between the two germline ends. Germline CDR1 MNHEY, CDR2 SVGAGI. The CDR3 has 12 amino acids. CDR3 DNA: TGTGCCAGCAGTTTGGACAGTTATGGCTACACCTTC. Its protein product is CASSLDSYGYTF.

The V and J genes are TRBV6-5 and TRBJ2-7; D may be TRBD2 (5 bases). CDR3 length equals 15 residues. The V end was cut by 2 bases, the J end by 0 bases, with 11 bases between. Per germline, CDR1 MNHEY and CDR2 SVGAGI. Written as DNA, the CDR3 is TGTGCCAGCAGTTACAGCCCGGGGTCCTCCTACGAGCAGTACTTC. Protein sequence: CASSYSPGSSYEQYF.

The V and J genes are TRBV27 and TRBJ1-2, with D possibly TRBD1 on 5 matching bases. Germline V gene lookup returns CDR1 MNHEY and CDR2 SMNVEV (reference sequence). Trimming cost V 6 bases and J 8 bases, with 19 bases left between them. The length of the CDR3 is 14 residues. The CDR3: CASRPVGGARGYTF. In DNA form, the CDR3 reads TGTGCCAGCAGACCCGTAGGAGGGGCGCGAGGCTACACCTTC.

The rearrangement uses TRBV4-3 and TRBJ2-7; weak D call: TRBD2 (6 bases). V gave up 6 bases and J gave up 1 base, with 16 bases separating them. Per germline, CDR1 LGHNA and CDR2 YSLEER. The CDR3 extends over 15 amino acids. Here the CDR3 reads CASRWEGAGSYEQYF. CDR3 bases: TGCGCCAGCAGGTGGGAAGGGGCGGGGTCCTACGAGCAGTACTTC.

This clone was seen a single time. The J gene is TRBJ2-1, the V gene TRBV7-2; D tentatively reads TRBD1 or TRBD2 (9 bases each). V shed 9 bases and J shed 2 bases, with 26 bases lying between them. There are 18 residues in the CDR3. The germline V gene has CDR1 SGHTA and CDR2 FQGNSA. The CDR3 DNA sequence: TGTGCCAGTAGGACAGGGGATCAGGAGCGGGAGGCCTACAATGAGCAGTTCTTC. Protein sequence: CASRTGDQEREAYNEQFF.

This clone showed up just once. The chain has TRBV14 and TRBJ1-2; D gene unclear. Trimming left V 5 bases short and J 1 base short, with 8 bases between. This CDR3 has 13 amino acids. Looked up from germline, CDR1 is SGHDN and CDR2 is FVKESK. The CDR3 protein is CASSEGLNYGYTF. The CDR3 DNA sequence: TGTGCCAGCAGCGAGGGTCTTAACTATGGCTACACCTTC.

The table lists this clone with a count of one. J is TRBJ2-7 and V is TRBV18, with D tentatively TRBD2 (6 bases). The length of the CDR3 is 15 residues. Germline CDR1 reads KGHSH; CDR2 reads LQKENI. V lost 3 bases and J 3 bases, leaving 15 bases between the germline ends. CDR3 amino acids: CASSPGAGGVYEQYF. CDR3 DNA: TGTGCCAGCTCACCTGGAGCAGGAGGGGTCTACGAGCAGTACTTC. Variable domain in full (rest from reference TRBV18 and TRBJ2-7): NAGVMQNPRHLVRRRGQEARLRCSPMKGHSHVYWYRQLPEEGLKFMVYLQKENIIDESGMPKERFSAEFPKEGPSILRIQQVVRGDSAAYFCASSPGAGGVYEQYFGPGTRLTVT.

The chain employs TRBV29-1 and TRBJ2-2; tentatively, D is TRBD1 (7 bases). V was clipped by 6 bases and J by 1 base, with 21 bases between them. This CDR3 spans 17 amino acids. CDR1 and CDR2 from the germline V gene are SQVTM and ANQGSEA. In DNA, the CDR3 is TGCAGCGTAGCCCGGAGGAGGGGGCGCGGGAACACCGGGGAGCTGTTTTTT. Amino acid sequence: CSVARRRGRGNTGELFF.

The rearrangement uses TRBV5-5 and TRBJ1-3, with D unresolved. Germline V gene lookup returns CDR1 SGHKS and CDR2 YYEKEE (reference sequence). V dropped 5 bases and J dropped 0 bases, with 9 bases sitting between them. There are 14 residues in the CDR3. CDR3 loop: CASSRSDSGNTIYF. In DNA form, the CDR3 reads TGTGCCAGCAGTCGAAGCGACTCTGGAAACACCATATATTTT.

This clone was observed at least ten times. This chain links TRBV6-5 with TRBJ2-7, with TRBD2 as a possible D gene (6 bases). Per germline, CDR1 MNHEY and CDR2 SVGAGI. V shed 6 bases and J shed 7 bases, with 16 bases lying between them. This CDR3 has 13 amino acids. The CDR3 here is CASRRGKAKEQYF. In DNA form, the CDR3 reads TGTGCCAGCAGGCGCGGGAAGGCGAAGGAGCAGTACTTC.

This sequence joins TRBV6-5 and TRBJ2-2, with 9 positions matching TRBD1. The CDR3 contains 14 residues. CDR1 is MNHEY, CDR2 SVGAGI, per germline. Trimming removed 4 bases from V and 6 bases from J; junction bases left unmatched: 3. Written as DNA, the CDR3 is TGTGCCAGCAGTTTACAGGGGGCCGCCGGGGAGCTGTTTTTT. Translated: CASSLQGAAGELFF.

J is TRBJ1-4 and V is TRBV6-5; no firm D call. V lost 7 bases and J lost 8, with 17 bases in between. Germline loops: CDR1 MNHEY, CDR2 SVGAGI. The CDR3 length is 14 residues. The CDR3, as DNA: TGTGCCAGCAAGCCCACGGTACGGTCAGAAAAACTGTTTTTT. Translating gives CASKPTVRSEKLFF.

V gene TRBV14 combines with J gene TRBJ2-5; D is unresolved. Germline V gene sequence: CDR1 SGHDN, CDR2 FVKESK. The CDR3 covers 12 residues. V shed 4 bases and J shed 5 bases, with 8 bases lying between them. The CDR3 sequence is CASSRLMETQYF. CDR3 nucleotide sequence: TGTGCCAGCAGCCGTTTAATGGAGACCCAGTACTTC.

The rearrangement joins TRBV3-1 (or the pseudogene TRBV3-2) to TRBJ1-1, with 8 bases aligning to TRBD1. Germline V gene data show CDR1 as LGHDT and CDR2 as YNNKEL (reference sequence). There are 13 residues in the CDR3. With V trimmed by 11 bases and J by 2 bases, 7 bases remained unmatched. The CDR3 loop reads CAAGTGDNTEAFF. In nucleotides, the CDR3 is TGTGCCGCCGGGACAGGCGACAACACTGAAGCTTTCTTT.

The V and J genes are TRBV21-1 and TRBJ1-2; TRBD1, the D gene given by the table, was not confirmed from the DNA. TRBV21-1 is tagged as a pseudogene. The CDR3 has 13 residues. CDR3 nucleotide sequence: TGTGCCAGCAGCAAAGGACAGGGGTATGGCTACACCTTC. Protein: CASSKGQGYGYTF.